This T cell receptor (beta chain) was profiled in a study of cytomegalovirus exposure and HLA in healthy donors. In germline, CDR1 is SEHNR, CDR2 FQNEAQ (reference sequence). The CDR3 extends over 16 amino acids. The PCR ran on 60 Vbeta and 13 Jbeta primers. Libraries were prepared by immunoSEQ multiplex PCR; TCRdb keeps only in-frame clonotypes and omits some of them. The sample includes approximately 160,000 clones, roughly 74% seen only once; the top ten take over 4.5%. Concerning this clone: Relative to the germline gene, one junction end is altered; a read error may explain this.

Sequencing was carried out using PBMCs. The rearrangement joins TRBV7-9 to TRBJ1-5; unclear D gene. The sequence was collected from a male donor in good health and CMV-seronegative. CDR3 residues: CSSSLPGADSNQPQHF. The CDR3 nucleotides are TGTTCCAGCAGCCTACCGGGAGCAGATAGCAATCAGCCCCAGCATTTT.